This TCR beta chain was recovered during a study of T cells in localized non-small cell lung cancer. Whole-study results and caveats: Higher adjacent-lung clonality was associated with shorter survival.

On this clone itself: Antigen unknown.

This CDR3 has 12 residues. The germline V and J ends were trimmed by 0 bases and 8 bases, with 8 bases remaining between them. Per the germline V gene, CDR1 is GTSNPN and CDR2 is SVGIG (reference sequence). This table comes from immunoSEQ multiplex PCR, and its TCRdb copy is limited to in-frame clones, with some not included. Among about 9,600 clones listed, around 90% were seen once. This receptor was obtained from a male donor older than 55 with stage III squamous cell lung carcinoma. The gene calls are TRBV30 and TRBJ2-1, with D possibly TRBD2 on 6 matching bases. Source: peripheral blood, taken before any cancer treatment. The CDR3 DNA is TGTGCCTGGAGTGTACCGGGGGATGAGCAGTTCTTC. This encodes CAWSVPGDEQFF.